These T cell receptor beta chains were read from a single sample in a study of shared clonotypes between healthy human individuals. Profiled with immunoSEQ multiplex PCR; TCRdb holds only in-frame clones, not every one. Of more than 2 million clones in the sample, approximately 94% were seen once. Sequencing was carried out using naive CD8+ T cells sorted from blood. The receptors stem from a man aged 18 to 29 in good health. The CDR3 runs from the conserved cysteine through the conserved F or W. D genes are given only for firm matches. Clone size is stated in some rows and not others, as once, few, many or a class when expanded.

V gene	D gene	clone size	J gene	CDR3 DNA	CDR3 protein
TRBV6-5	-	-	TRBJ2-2	TGTGCCAGCAGTTACCGGGACACCGGGGAGCTGTTTTTT	CASSYRDTGELFF
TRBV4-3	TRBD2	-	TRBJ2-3	TGCGCCAGCAGCCAAGATCAACTAGCGGGTAGCACAGATACGCAGTATTTT	CASSQDQLAGSTDTQYF
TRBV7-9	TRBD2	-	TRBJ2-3	TGTGCCAGCAGCTCGTTAGCGGGGGCCACAGATACGCAGTATTTT	CASSSLAGATDTQYF
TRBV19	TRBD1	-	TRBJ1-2	TGTGCCAGTAGTATCCCTGCGGGACAGGGACTATTTAACTATGGCTACACCTTC	CASSIPAGQGLFNYGYTF
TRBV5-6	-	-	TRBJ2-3	TGTGCCAGCAGCTGGGGGGAGGATACGCAGTATTTT	CASSWGEDTQYF
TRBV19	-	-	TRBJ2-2	TGTGCCAGTAGTTGGGGGGCCGGGGAGCTGTTTTTT	CASSWGAGELFF
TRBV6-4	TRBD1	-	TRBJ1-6	TGTGCCAGCAGTGACTCGACTCTGGGACAGGGCCCCCCCCTCCACTTT	CASSDSTLGQGPPLHF
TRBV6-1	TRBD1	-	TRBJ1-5	TGTGCCAGCAGTGAACGGGACAGAAAAAACAGCAATCAGCCCCAGCATTTT	CASSERDRKNSNQPQHF
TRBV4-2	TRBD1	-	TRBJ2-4	TGTGCCAGCAGCCAAACAACAGGGGACATTCAGTACTTC	CASSQTTGDIQYF
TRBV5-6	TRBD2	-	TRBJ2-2	TGTGCCAGCAGCTTTACTAGCGGGGGGCCAGGGGCCGGGGAGCTGTTTTTT	CASSFTSGGPGAGELFF
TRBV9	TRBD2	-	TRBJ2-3	TGTGCCAGCAGCGTAGTCTCCTCTAGCGGGGGGCCTGCAGATACGCAGTATTTT	CASSVVSSSGGPADTQYF
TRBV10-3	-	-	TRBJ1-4	TGTGCCATCAGTGCAACAGGGCTCTCGGGGTCGGAAAAACTGTTTTTT	CAISATGLSGSEKLFF
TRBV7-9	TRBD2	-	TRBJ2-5	TGTGCCAGCAGCTGGGGACCCGGGACTAGCGGGGGCCAAGAGACCCAGTACTTC	CASSWGPGTSGGQETQYF
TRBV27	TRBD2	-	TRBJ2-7	TGTGCCAGCAGTCAAATAGCGGGGGGCGCCTTCGAGCAGTACTTC	CASSQIAGGAFEQYF
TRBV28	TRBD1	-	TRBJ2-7	TGTGCCAGCAGTCTCGAGACAGGGTACTCCTACGAGCAGTACTTC	CASSLETGYSYEQYF
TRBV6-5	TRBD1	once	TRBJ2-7	TGTGCCAGCAGGTTCCGGGACAGGGGATCCTACGAGCAGTACTTC	CASRFRDRGSYEQYF
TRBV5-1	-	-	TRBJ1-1	TGCGCCAGCAGCTTGCGGCAGGGGATGAACACTGAAGCTTTCTTT	CASSLRQGMNTEAFF
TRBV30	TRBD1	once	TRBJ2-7	TGTGCCTGGAGTGGCCCGAGACAGGGGGCCTACGAGCAGTACTTC	CAWSGPRQGAYEQYF
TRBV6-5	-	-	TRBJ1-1	TGTGCCAGCAGTTACGGGGGGCGCGTGAACACTGAAGCTTTCTTT	CASSYGGRVNTEAFF
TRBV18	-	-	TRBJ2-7	TGTGCCAGGCCAGGGGGCGGGAGGTACGAGCAGTACTTC	CARPGGGRYEQYF
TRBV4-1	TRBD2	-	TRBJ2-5	TGCGCCAGCAGCCCCCCCTACGGCGGGGGTGAGACCCAGTACTTC	CASSPPYGGGETQYF
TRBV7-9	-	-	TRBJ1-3	TGTGCCAGCAGTGGGGCGGGAGTTTCCCAAATATCGGGAAACACCATATATTTT	CASSGAGVSQISGNTIYF
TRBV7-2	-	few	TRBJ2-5	TGTGCCAGCAGCCGGGACTCTCAAGAGACCCAGTACTTC	CASSRDSQETQYF
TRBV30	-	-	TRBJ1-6	TGTGCCTGGAAGTCCCTGGAGGCAGGCCTTAGCTCCTATAATTCACCCCTCCACTTT	CAWKSLEAGLSSYNSPLHF
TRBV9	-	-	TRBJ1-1	TGTGCCAGCAGCGTAGAAGGGACGTACACTGAAGCTTTCTTT	CASSVEGTYTEAFF
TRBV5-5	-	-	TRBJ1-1	TGTGCCAGCAGCTTGTTCAGGAACACTGAAGCTTTCTTT	CASSLFRNTEAFF
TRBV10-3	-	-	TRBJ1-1	TGTGCCATCAGTGAGTACCAGGCTTTAGGTTACACTGAAGCTTTCTTT	CAISEYQALGYTEAFF
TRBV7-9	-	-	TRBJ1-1	TGTGCCAGCAGCTTAGCTGCCCCGAACACTGAAGCTTTCTTT	CASSLAAPNTEAFF
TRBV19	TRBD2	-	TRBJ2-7	TGTGCCAGTAGTATCCGGGGGGTCGACTACGAGCAGTACTTC	CASSIRGVDYEQYF
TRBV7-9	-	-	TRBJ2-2	TGTGCCAGCAGCTACAGGGTAATAGCCGGGGAGCTGTTTTTT	CASSYRVIAGELFF
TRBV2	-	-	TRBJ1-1	TGTGCCAGCTTCGTGGGACACTCGAACACTGAAGCTTTCTTT	CASFVGHSNTEAFF
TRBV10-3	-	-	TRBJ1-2	TGTGCCATCTCAGGGGACTATGGCTACACCTTC	CAISGDYGYTF
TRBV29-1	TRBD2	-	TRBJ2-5	TGCAGCGTTGAACCCCTAGCGGGGGCCGGGGAAGAGACCCAGTACTTC	CSVEPLAGAGEETQYF
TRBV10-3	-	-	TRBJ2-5	TGTGCCATCAGTGAGTCGTGGGGGGCTCAAGAGACCCAGTACTTC	CAISESWGAQETQYF
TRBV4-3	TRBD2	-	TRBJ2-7	TGCGCCAGCAGCCAGAGCAGACTAGCGGGAGTGAGCTACGAGCAGTACTTC	CASSQSRLAGVSYEQYF
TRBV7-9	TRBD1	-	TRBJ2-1	TGTGCCAGCAGCTTAGGTCCAGGGGGTGGTGAGCAGTTCTTC	CASSLGPGGGEQFF
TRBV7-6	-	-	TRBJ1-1	TGTGCCAGCAGCTTAGTCTCTGGGGCCACTGAAGCTTTCTTT	CASSLVSGATEAFF
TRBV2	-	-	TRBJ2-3	TGTGCCAGCAGTGAAGCTGATACGCAGTATTTT	CASSEADTQYF
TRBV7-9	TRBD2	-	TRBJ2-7	TGTGCCAGCAGCTCCCTCACTAGCGGGGGTCCCTACGAGCAGTACTTC	CASSSLTSGGPYEQYF
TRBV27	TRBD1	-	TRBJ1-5	TGTGCCAGCAGTGTACAGGGGGGGGGTCAGCCCCAGCATTTT	CASSVQGGGQPQHF
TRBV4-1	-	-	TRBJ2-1	TGCGCCAGCAGCCAAGATGGTAGCGGCCTCGCCAATGAGCAGTTCTTC	CASSQDGSGLANEQFF
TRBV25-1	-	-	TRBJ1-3	TGTGCCAGCATTTTCGGAAACACCATATATTTT	CASIFGNTIYF
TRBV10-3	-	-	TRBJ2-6	TGTGCCATCGAACCGGAGAGCTCTGGGGCCAACGTCCTGACTTTC	CAIEPESSGANVLTF
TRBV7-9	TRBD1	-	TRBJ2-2	TGTGCCAGCAGCTCGTACGACAGGGAAGGGGACACCGGGGAGCTGTTTTTT	CASSSYDREGDTGELFF
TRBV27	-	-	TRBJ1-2	TGTGCCAGCAGTCTCAGGGGAGGCGGCTACACCTTC	CASSLRGGGYTF